Below, 13 T cell receptor beta chains from the same sample are listed, as sequenced in a study of cytomegalovirus exposure and HLA in healthy donors. PCR amplification relied on 60 Vbeta primers (plus 13 Jbeta primers). Assay: immunoSEQ multiplex PCR; the TCRdb copy retains only in-frame clones and omits some. The sample contains about 82,000 clones, 84% of which appear only once. Sequenced input: PBMCs. The receptors here all came from a man between 65 and 85 years old in good health and CMV-seropositive.

The chain joins TRBV6-5 to TRBJ1-2, with D possibly matching TRBD1 (5 bases). CDR1 and CDR2 (germline): MNHEY, SVGAGI. The CDR3 spans 14 residues. With 4 bases removed from V and 4 bases from J, the gap between germline ends came to 13 bases. The CDR3 DNA reads TGTGCCAGCAGTTCCGTCCGGGGGTCCTATGGCTACACCTTC. Translated: CASSSVRGSYGYTF.

The J gene is TRBJ1-1, the V gene TRBV19; a weak D match, TRBD1 (5 bases). Trimming removed 1 base from V and 7 bases from J, with 16 bases in between. This CDR3 spans 15 amino acids. The germline CDR1 and CDR2 sequences are LNHDA and SQIVND (reference sequence). In DNA form, the CDR3 reads TGTGCCAGTAGTATAGTATTACAGGCACCGGGTGAAGCTTTCTTT. Translated: CASSIVLQAPGEAFF.

The chain is built from TRBV7-3 and TRBJ2-6; D possibly corresponds to TRBD2 (5 bases). V was trimmed by 6 bases and J by 0 bases, leaving 9 bases between them. Germline CDR1 reads SGHTA; CDR2 reads FQGTGA. This CDR3 contains 15 residues. The CDR3 here is CASSFGLSGANVLTF. The CDR3 bases are TGTGCCAGCAGTTTTGGACTCTCTGGGGCCAACGTCCTGACTTTC.

The V call is TRBV7-9, the J call TRBJ1-2; D is uncertain. The germline V gene has CDR1 SEHNR and CDR2 FQNEAQ (reference sequence). This CDR3 contains 14 residues. The ends were cut back, 1 base at V and 1 base at J, with 7 bases in the middle. Here the CDR3 reads CASSLGASNYGYTF. The CDR3 region has the DNA TGTGCCAGCAGCTTAGGGGCGAGTAACTATGGCTACACCTTC.

V and J are TRBV10-3 and TRBJ2-3; perhaps TRBD1 as D (6 bases). This CDR3 contains 14 residues. The ends were cut back, 10 bases at V and 2 bases at J, with 16 bases in the middle. Looked up from germline, CDR1 is ENHRY and CDR2 is SYGVKD. The CDR3 region has the DNA TGTGCCACTGTCAGGGACACCAACACAGATACGCAGTATTTT. This encodes CATVRDTNTDTQYF.

The V and J genes are TRBV4-2 and TRBJ2-1; D may be TRBD1 (5 bases). Germline lookup yields CDR1 LGHNA and CDR2 YNFKEQ. The CDR3 has 16 amino acids. The ends were cut back, 3 bases at V and 5 bases at J, with 17 bases in the middle. The CDR3: CASSQTGHQGDNEQFF. Here the CDR3 DNA reads TGTGCCAGCAGCCAGACCGGTCACCAAGGGGACAATGAGCAGTTCTTC.

The chain uses TRBV7-8 and TRBJ2-3; TRBD1 matches 7 bases. The CDR3 spans 16 residues. The V gene end was trimmed by 5 bases and the J gene end by 0 bases; junction bases not matched to a gene: 8. Germline V gives CDR1 SGHVS, CDR2 FQNEAQ. The CDR3 sequence is CASSALDRESTDTQYF. For the CDR3, the DNA is TGTGCCAGCAGCGCCCTAGACAGGGAGAGCACAGATACGCAGTATTTT.

The V and J genes are TRBV29-1 and TRBJ2-2, with a possible D match to TRBD1 (6 bases). CDR3 length: 13 amino acids. Germline CDR1 and CDR2: SQVTM and ANQGSEA. Trimming took off 7 bases at V and 4 bases at J, with 13 bases between the two ends. This chain's CDR3 is CSAGGRGTGELFF. For the CDR3, the DNA is TGCAGCGCTGGGGGCAGGGGCACCGGGGAGCTGTTTTTT.

The CDR3 bases are TGTGCCAGCAGCACCCCGGGACAGGGGTGGGTCACTGAAGCTTTCTTT. Translating it yields CASSTPGQGWVTEAFF. This chain connects TRBV14 to TRBJ1-1; 10 bases align to TRBD1. V trimming: 5 bases; J trimming: 4 bases; junction bases outside the gene matches: 10. The CDR3 consists of 16 residues. Germline V gene lookup returns CDR1 SGHDN and CDR2 FVKESK.

CDR3 bases: TGTGCCAGCAGCCCCGGACAGGGAAAGTCCTACGAGCAGTACTTC. Encoded protein: CASSPGQGKSYEQYF. The V and J genes are TRBV7-2 and TRBJ2-7, with 8 bases lining up with TRBD1. This CDR3 is built from 15 residues. Trimming removed 5 bases from V and 1 base from J; junction bases left unmatched: 7. Germline V gives CDR1 SGHTA, CDR2 FQGNSA.

This clone appeared a single time. The rearrangement uses TRBV21-1 and TRBJ2-7; TRBD2, the D gene given by the table, was not confirmed from the DNA. TRBV21-1 is a listed pseudogene. The CDR3 contains 15 residues. CDR3 loop: CASTLSWGGHYEQYF. In nucleotides, the CDR3 is TGTGCCAGCACCCTTAGCTGGGGGGGACACTACGAGCAGTACTTC.

The chain joins TRBV28 to TRBJ2-1; 11 nucleotides match TRBD2. Germline assignment: CDR1 MDHEN and CDR2 SYDVKM. After removal of 3 bases from V and 6 bases from J, the junction contained 4 bases not matched to a gene. The CDR3 has 15 residues. In DNA, the CDR3 is TGTGCCAGCAGTTTCGTTAGCGGGAGGGGCAATGAGCAGTTCTTC. As protein: CASSFVSGRGNEQFF. The entire variable domain, with the rest obtained from reference TRBV28 and TRBJ2-1, is as follows: DVKVTQSSRYLVKRTGEKVFLECVQDMDHENMFWYRQDPGLGLRLIYFSYDVKMKEKGDIPEGYSVSREKKERFSLILESASTNQTSMYLCASSFVSGRGNEQFFGPGTRLTVL.

This chain connects TRBV6-5 to TRBJ2-1, with 10 bases identical to TRBD2. V shed 5 bases, J shed 7 bases, and the junction held 8 bases outside the gene matches. This CDR3 is built from 15 residues. Germline-derived CDR1 and CDR2 are MNHEY and SVGAGI. CDR3 sequence (DNA): TGTGCCAGCAGTCCAAGCGGGGGGGGTCATAATGAGCAGTTCTTC. Amino acid sequence: CASSPSGGGHNEQFF.